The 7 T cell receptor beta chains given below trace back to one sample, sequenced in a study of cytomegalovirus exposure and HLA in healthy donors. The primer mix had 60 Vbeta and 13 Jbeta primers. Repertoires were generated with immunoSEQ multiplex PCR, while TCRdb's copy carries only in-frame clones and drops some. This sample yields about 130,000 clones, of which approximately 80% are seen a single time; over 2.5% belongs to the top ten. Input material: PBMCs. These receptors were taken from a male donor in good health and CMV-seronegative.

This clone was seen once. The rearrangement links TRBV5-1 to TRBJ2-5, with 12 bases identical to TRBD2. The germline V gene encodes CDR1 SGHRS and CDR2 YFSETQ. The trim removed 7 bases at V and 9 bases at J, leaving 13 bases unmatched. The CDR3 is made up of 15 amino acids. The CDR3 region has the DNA TGCGCCAGCGGACAGACTAGCGGGGGACCCGAGGCCCAGTACTTC. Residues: CASGQTSGGPEAQYF. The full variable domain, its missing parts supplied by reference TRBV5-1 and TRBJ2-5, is KAGVTQTPRYLIKTRGQQVTLSCSPISGHRSVSWYQQTPGQGLQFLFEYFSETQRNKGNFPGRFSGRQFSNSRSEMNVSTLELGDSALYLCASGQTSGGPEAQYFGPGTRLLVL.

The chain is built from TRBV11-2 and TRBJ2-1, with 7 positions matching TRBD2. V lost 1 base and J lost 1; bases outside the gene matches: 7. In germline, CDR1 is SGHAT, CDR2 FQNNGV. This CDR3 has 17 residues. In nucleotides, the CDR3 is TGTGCCAGCAGCTTAGCCTTCCGGCGGGGGTCCTACAATGAGCAGTTCTTC. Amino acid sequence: CASSLAFRRGSYNEQFF.

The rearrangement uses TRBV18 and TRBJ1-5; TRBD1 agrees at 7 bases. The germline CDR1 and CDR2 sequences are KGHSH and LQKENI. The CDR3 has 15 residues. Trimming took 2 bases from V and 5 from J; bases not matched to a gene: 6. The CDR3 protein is CASSPLRGPDQPQHF. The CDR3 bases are TGTGCCAGCTCACCATTGAGGGGGCCTGATCAGCCCCAGCATTTT.

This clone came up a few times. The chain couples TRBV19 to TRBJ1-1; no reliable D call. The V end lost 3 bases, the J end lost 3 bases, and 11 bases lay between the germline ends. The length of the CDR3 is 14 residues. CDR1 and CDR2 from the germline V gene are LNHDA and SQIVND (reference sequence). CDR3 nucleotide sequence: TGTGCCAGTAGTATGGCAGGATCGGACACTGAAGCTTTCTTT. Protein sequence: CASSMAGSDTEAFF.

The CDR3 nucleotides read TGTGCCAGCAGCTTTGGAGGGGTCGGCAATCAGCCCCAGCATTTT. Translated: CASSFGGVGNQPQHF. The chain combines TRBV5-6 with TRBJ1-5, with D possibly TRBD1 on 5 matching bases. The CDR3 extends over 15 amino acids. Between the trimmed V and J ends, which lost 2 bases and 2 bases, there was a span of 11 bases. CDR1 and CDR2 from the germline V gene are SGHDT and YYEEEE.

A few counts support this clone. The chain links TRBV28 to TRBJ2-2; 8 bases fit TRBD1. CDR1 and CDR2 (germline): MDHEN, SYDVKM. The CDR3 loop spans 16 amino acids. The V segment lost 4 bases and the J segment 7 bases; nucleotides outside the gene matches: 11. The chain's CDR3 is CASSYHRGENHGELFF. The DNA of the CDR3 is TGTGCCAGCAGTTATCACAGGGGGGAGAATCACGGGGAGCTGTTTTTT.

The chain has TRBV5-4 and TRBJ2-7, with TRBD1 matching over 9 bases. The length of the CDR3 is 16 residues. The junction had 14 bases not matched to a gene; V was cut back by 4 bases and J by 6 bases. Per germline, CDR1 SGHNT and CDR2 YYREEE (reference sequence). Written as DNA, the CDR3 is TGTGCCAGCAGCAGTCAACAGGGGGCTCGGTCGGGCGAGCAGTACTTC. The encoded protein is CASSSQQGARSGEQYF.